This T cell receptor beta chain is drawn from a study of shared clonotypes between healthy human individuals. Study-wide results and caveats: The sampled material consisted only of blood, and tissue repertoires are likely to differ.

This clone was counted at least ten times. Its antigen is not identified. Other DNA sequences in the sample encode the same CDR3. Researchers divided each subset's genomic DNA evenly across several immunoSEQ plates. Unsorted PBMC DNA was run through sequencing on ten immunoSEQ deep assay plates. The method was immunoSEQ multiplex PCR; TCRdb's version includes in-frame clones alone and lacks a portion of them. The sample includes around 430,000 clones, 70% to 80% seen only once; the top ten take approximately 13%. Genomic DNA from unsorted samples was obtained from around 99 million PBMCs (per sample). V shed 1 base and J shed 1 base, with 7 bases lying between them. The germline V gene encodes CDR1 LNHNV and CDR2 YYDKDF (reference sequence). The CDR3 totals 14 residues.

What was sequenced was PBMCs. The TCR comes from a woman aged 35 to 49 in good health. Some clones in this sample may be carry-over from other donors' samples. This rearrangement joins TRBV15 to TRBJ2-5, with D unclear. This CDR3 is CATSRGQTQETQYF. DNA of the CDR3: TGTGCCACCAGCAGAGGACAAACCCAAGAGACCCAGTACTTC.